The T cell receptor beta chain under discussion was sequenced for a study of cytomegalovirus exposure and HLA in healthy donors. Study outcomes and limitations: Researchers reported from a later analysis that most CMV-associated TCR beta chains appeared HLA-restricted. Follow-up analysis found HLA locus-dependent TCR association rates, highest for DRB1 and lowest for HLA-C.

In the case of this clone: Its antigen remains unknown.

With 60 Vbeta and 13 Jbeta primers, the PCR was carried out. In the original workflow: Later reanalysis found around 74 million unique TCR beta chains, roughly 9.9 million of them shared. The data were produced by immunoSEQ multiplex PCR, yet TCRdb's version contains in-frame clones alone and is incomplete. V and J calls and clone size are copied from that table; D and trimming were computed from the DNA. The data show around 92,000 clones, roughly 82% seen once. The germline V gene encodes CDR1 MNHNY and CDR2 SVGAGI (reference sequence). Trimming removed 5 bases at V and 6 bases at J, with 11 bases between. The CDR3 spans 13 residues.

The V and J genes are TRBV6-6 and TRBJ2-1, with TRBD1 as a possible D gene (6 bases). The sample was PBMCs. The source of this sequence is a human donor in good health. This CDR3 is CASSRTEPNEQFF. DNA of the CDR3: TGTGCCAGCAGTCGGACAGAGCCCAATGAGCAGTTCTTC.